Listed below are T cell receptor beta chains from one sample, sequenced in a study of CD8 T cells in ankylosing spondylitis. TCRdb passed the 5' RACE reads through MiXCR, listing each CDR3 protein once. The sample has about 450,000 distinct CDR3 sequences, 25% to 30% seen once. The sequencing input was blood, either unsorted or a sorted T cell fraction (not recorded which). Receptor source: a male donor with ankylosing spondylitis. Both conserved end residues are part of each CDR3. A D gene is named only where the DNA matches it firmly. Only part of the rows carry a size: once, few, many, or a class if the clone is expanded.

V gene	clone size	D gene	J gene	CDR3 DNA	CDR3 protein
TRBV20-1	.	.	TRBJ1-1	.	CSARFGTGITEALF
TRBV20-1	few	.	TRBJ1-1	TGCAGTGCTAGAGAGCAAAGCGGGATCGACACTGAAGCTTTCTTT	CSAREQSGIDTEAFF
TRBV20-1	.	TRBD2	TRBJ2-5	TGCAGTGCTTCGGCGGGGGGGGAGACCCAGTACTTC	CSASAGGETQYF
TRBV24-1	.	TRBD2	TRBJ2-1	TGTGCCGTTTCATCCGGGACTAGCGGGAGGAGGAATGAGCAGCTCTTC	CAVSSGTSGRRNEQLF
TRBV7-9	few	TRBD2	TRBJ2-7	TGTGCCAGCAGCCGACTAGCGGGGACCTACGAGCAGTACTTC	CASSRLAGTYEQYF
TRBV7-2	few	TRBD2	TRBJ2-4	TGTGCCAGCAGCTTAGATAGCGGGAGTGGCATTCAGTACTTC	CASSLDSGSGIQYF
TRBV11-2	.	.	TRBJ2-4	TGTGCCAGCAGCCCACATCCCCTCGAGGACATTCAGTACTTC	CASSPHPLEDIQYF
TRBV10-3	few	.	TRBJ1-2	TGTGCCATCAGTGAGGTCCGAGTAGGCTATGGCTACACCTTC	CAISEVRVGYGYTF
TRBV20-1	.	.	TRBJ1-1	TGCAGTGCCACGCGGGCCACCATGAACACTGAAGCTTTCTTT	CSATRATMNTEAFF
TRBV12-3/TRBV12-4	.	.	TRBJ2-2	TGTGCCAGCAGTTTCGACAGCCTGAACACCGGGGAGCTGTTTTTT	CASSFDSLNTGELFF
TRBV4-1	few	TRBD2	TRBJ2-3	TGCGCCAGCAGCCAAGAGACCTTCTTTTCGTTAGCGGGGAGTCTAGATACGCAGTATTTT	CASSQETFFSLAGSLDTQYF
TRBV7-9	.	.	TRBJ2-4	TGTGCCAGCAGCTTAGCGCAACGGGATGGCAAAAACATTCAGTACTTC	CASSLAQRDGKNIQYF